This T cell receptor (beta chain) was sequenced in a study of T-cell reconstitution after alpha-beta-depleted transplantation in children. The study, taken as a whole, reports: T-cell counts and diversity were attributed mostly to newly produced T cells one year after transplant. Surviving recipient cells, namely T cells and thymic progenitors, were the source of high day-60 TCRbeta diversity in some patients. The study reportedly traced alpha-beta T cells about two months after transplant to several hundred expanded graft clones.

Preparing the TCRbeta library involved the use of unique molecular identifiers. TCRdb ran MiXCR on the PCR reads and lists one entry per CDR3 protein. The sample shows 780,000 or so distinct CDR3 sequences, approximately 15% of them seen only once. V gave up 1 base and J gave up 6 bases, with 16 bases separating them. The CDR3 covers 16 residues. Germline V gives CDR1 MGHRA, CDR2 YSYEKL. This clonotype was observed a few times. Antigen: not known. The source of this sequence is a male patient aged 10 to 17 who had a stem cell transplant for acute lymphoblastic leukemia, so the T cells may come from the graft donor. The sample consisted of PBMCs, mostly from graft donor cells, taken 360 days after TCRalphabeta/CD19-depleted stem cell transplant. The chain links TRBV4-1 to TRBJ2-1; D uncertain. CDR3 bases: TGCGCCAGCAGCCAAGGGGCCAGTTGGGTTTTCAATGAGCAGTTCTTC. Translation gives CASSQGASWVFNEQFF.